What follows are 3 T cell receptor beta chains derived from one specimen sequenced in a study of Ad26.COV2.S vaccination and SARS-CoV-2 variants. Sequenced by immunoSEQ multiplex PCR; TCRdb stores in-frame clones only, minus some. The sample includes some 180,000 clones, around nine tenths seen only once; the top ten take approximately 6%. Source: peripheral blood, taken after recovery from COVID-19. Every receptor here comes from a human donor who had recovered from COVID-19.

This chain uses TRBV6-1 with TRBJ2-1, with D perhaps TRBD2 (6 bases). The germline V gene encodes CDR1 MNHNS and CDR2 SASEGT. The germline V and J ends were trimmed by 11 bases and 6 bases, with 14 bases remaining between them. There are 12 residues in the CDR3. The CDR3 loop is CAGAAEGNEQFF. The CDR3, as DNA: TGTGCCGGAGCAGCGGAGGGCAATGAGCAGTTCTTC.

The chain employs TRBV5-1 and TRBJ2-5; D is undetermined. V was shortened by 1 base and J by 2 bases, with 9 bases between the two germline ends. The V gene's germline CDR1 is SGHRS and CDR2 YFSETQ. The CDR3 consists of 14 residues. The CDR3 DNA follows: TGCGCCAGCAGCTTGACACAAAGTCAAGAGACCCAGTACTTC. It specifies CASSLTQSQETQYF.

This clone was counted a single time. This chain links TRBV27 with TRBJ2-1; tentatively, D is TRBD1 (7 bases). Trimming took off 7 bases at V and 0 bases at J, with 13 bases between the two ends. Germline CDR1 is MNHEY and CDR2 is SMNVEV (reference sequence). This CDR3 comprises 15 residues. CDR3 nucleotides: TGTGCCAGCACCAGGGGGGTAAGCTCCTACAATGAGCAGTTCTTC. The encoded protein is CASTRGVSSYNEQFF.